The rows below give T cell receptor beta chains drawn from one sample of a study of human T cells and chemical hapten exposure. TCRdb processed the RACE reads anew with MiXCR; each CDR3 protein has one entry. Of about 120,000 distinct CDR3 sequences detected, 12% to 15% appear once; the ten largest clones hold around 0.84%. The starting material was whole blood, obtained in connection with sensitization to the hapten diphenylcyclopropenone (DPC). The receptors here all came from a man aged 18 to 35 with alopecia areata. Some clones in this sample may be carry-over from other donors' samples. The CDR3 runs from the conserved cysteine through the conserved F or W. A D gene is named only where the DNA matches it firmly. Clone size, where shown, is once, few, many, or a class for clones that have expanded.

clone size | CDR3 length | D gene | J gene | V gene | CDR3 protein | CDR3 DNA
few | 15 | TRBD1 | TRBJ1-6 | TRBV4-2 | CASKETGAYNSPLHF | TGTGCCAGCAAAGAAACAGGGGCTTATAATTCACCCCTCCACTTT
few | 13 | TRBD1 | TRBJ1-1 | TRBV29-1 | CSVGTALNTEAFF | TGCAGCGTCGGGACAGCGCTAAACACTGAAGCTTTCTTT
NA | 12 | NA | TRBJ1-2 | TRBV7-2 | CASSPTGLGYTF | TGTGCCAGCAGCCCCACAGGTCTTGGCTACACCTTC
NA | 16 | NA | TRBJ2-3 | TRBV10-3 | CAISRTRAEFRDTQYF | TGTGCCATCAGTCGAACCCGGGCAGAGTTTAGAGATACGCAGTATTTT
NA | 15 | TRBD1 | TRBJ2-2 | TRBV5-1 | CASTGTGTNTGELFF | TGCGCCAGCACCGGGACAGGGACGAACACCGGGGAGCTGTTTTTT
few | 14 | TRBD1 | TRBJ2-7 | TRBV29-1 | CSVDLPGGAREQYF | TGCAGCGTTGATCTGCCAGGGGGAGCGCGGGAGCAGTACTTC
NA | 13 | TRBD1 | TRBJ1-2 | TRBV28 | CASSFGTGGRYTF | TGTGCCAGCAGTTTCGGGACAGGGGGCCGCTACACCTTC
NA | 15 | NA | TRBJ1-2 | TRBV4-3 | CASSQDRAGVYGYTF | TGCGCCAGCAGCCAAGATCGAGCAGGCGTCTATGGCTACACCTTC
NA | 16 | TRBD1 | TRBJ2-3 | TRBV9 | CASSAWTGRSTDTQYF | TGTGCCAGCAGCGCCTGGACAGGACGGAGCACAGATACGCAGTATTTT
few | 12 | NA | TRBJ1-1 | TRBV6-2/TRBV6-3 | CASSLWAQEAFF | TGTGCCAGCAGCCTGTGGGCCCAGGAAGCTTTCTTT
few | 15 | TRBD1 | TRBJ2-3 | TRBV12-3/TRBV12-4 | CASSPGQGAYDTQYF | TGTGCCAGCAGTCCTGGACAGGGGGCTTATGATACGCAGTATTTT
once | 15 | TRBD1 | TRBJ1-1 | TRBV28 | CASSPGDRVNTEAFF | TGTGCCAGCAGTCCAGGGGACAGGGTGAACACTGAAGCTTTCTTT
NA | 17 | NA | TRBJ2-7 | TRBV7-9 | CASSLVSGGTGSYEQYF | TGTGCCAGCAGCTTAGTTTCGGGAGGGACAGGGTCCTACGAGCAGTACTTC
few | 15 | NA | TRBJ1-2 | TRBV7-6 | CASSLDAQANYGYTF | TGTGCCAGCAGCTTAGATGCACAGGCTAACTATGGCTACACCTTC
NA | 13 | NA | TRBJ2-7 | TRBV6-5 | CASRPASSYEQYF | TGTGCCAGCAGACCAGCCAGCTCCTACGAGCAGTACTTC
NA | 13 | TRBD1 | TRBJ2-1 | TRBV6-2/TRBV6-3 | CASGTGPNNEQFF | TGTGCCAGCGGGACAGGGCCTAACAATGAGCAGTTCTTC
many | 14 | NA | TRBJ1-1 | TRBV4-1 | CASSSLRTTPEAFF | TGCGCCAGCAGTTCTCTCAGGACAACCCCCGAAGCTTTCTTT
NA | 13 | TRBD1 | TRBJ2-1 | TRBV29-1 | CSVPRDRYNEQFF | TGCAGCGTTCCCCGGGACAGGTACAATGAGCAGTTCTTC
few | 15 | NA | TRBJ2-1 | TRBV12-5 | CASGLGLVGYNEQFF | TGTGCTAGTGGTTTGGGACTAGTTGGTTACAATGAGCAGTTCTTC
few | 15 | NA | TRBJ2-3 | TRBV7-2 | CASSIRGLRTDTQYF | TGTGCCAGCAGCATCCGAGGGCTTCGGACAGATACGCAGTATTTT
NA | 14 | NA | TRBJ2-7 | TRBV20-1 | CSARDPSSHTEQYF | TGCAGTGCTAGAGACCCTTCGTCCCACACAGAGCAGTACTTC
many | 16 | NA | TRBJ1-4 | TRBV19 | CASSIVAPATNEKLFF | TGTGCCAGTAGTATTGTGGCGCCCGCAACTAATGAAAAACTGTTTTTT
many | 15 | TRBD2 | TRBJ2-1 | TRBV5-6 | CASTRAGRTYNEQFF | TGTGCCAGCACCCGAGCCGGGAGGACCTACAATGAGCAGTTCTTC
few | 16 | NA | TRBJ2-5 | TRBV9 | CASSVATRRGQETQYF | TGTGCCAGCAGCGTAGCTACGCGGAGGGGTCAAGAGACCCAGTACTTC
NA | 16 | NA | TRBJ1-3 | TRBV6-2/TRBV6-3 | CASSYLGQRSGNTIYF | TGTGCCAGCAGTTACCTTGGACAGCGCTCTGGAAACACCATATATTTT
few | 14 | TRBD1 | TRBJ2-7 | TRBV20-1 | CSAREVGGPYEQYF | TGCAGTGCTAGAGAGGTAGGGGGCCCCTACGAGCAGTACTTC
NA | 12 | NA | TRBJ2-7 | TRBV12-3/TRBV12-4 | CASSFGMNEQYF | TGTGCCAGCAGTTTCGGTATGAACGAGCAGTACTTC
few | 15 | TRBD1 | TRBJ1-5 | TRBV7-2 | CASSLGDRYNQPQHF | TGTGCCAGCAGCTTAGGGGACAGGTACAATCAGCCCCAGCATTTT
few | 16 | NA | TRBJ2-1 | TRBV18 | CASSPPWAGEEDEQFF | TGTGCCAGCTCACCCCCTTGGGCAGGGGAAGAGGATGAGCAGTTCTTC
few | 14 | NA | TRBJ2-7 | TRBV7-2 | CASSPTGQSYEQYF | TGTGCCAGCAGCCCCACGGGACAATCCTACGAGCAGTACTTC
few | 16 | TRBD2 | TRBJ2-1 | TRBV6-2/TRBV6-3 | CASSPASGGPYNEQFF | TGTGCCAGCAGCCCAGCTAGCGGGGGGCCCTACAATGAGCAGTTCTTC
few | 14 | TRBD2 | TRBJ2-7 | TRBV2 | CASTPGLAGYEQYF | TGTGCCAGCACCCCGGGACTAGCGGGCTACGAGCAGTACTTC
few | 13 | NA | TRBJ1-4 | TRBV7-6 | CASRPGANEKLFF | TGTGCCAGCAGGCCGGGAGCGAATGAAAAACTGTTTTTT
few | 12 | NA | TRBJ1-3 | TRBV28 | CASRGDRNTIYF | TGTGCCAGCAGGGGAGATAGAAACACCATATATTTT
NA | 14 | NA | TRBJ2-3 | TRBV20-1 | CSATAAEDTDTQYF | TGCAGTGCTACCGCAGCGGAAGACACAGATACGCAGTATTTT
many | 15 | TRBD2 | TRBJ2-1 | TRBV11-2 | CASSLTSGGYNEQFF | TGTGCCAGCAGCTTAACTAGCGGGGGATACAATGAGCAGTTCTTC
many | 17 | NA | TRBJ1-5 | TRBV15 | CATSRPTGRSSNQPQHF | TGTGCCACCAGCAGACCGACAGGACGGAGTAGCAATCAGCCCCAGCATTTT
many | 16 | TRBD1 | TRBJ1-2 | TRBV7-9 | CASSYTGDRTNYGYTF | TGTGCCAGCAGCTATACGGGGGACAGAACTAACTATGGCTACACCTTC
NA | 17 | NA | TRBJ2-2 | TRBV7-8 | CASSPRRAVANTGELFF | TGTGCCAGCAGCCCACGTCGGGCGGTCGCGAACACCGGGGAGCTGTTTTTT
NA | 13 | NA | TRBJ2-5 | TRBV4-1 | CASSQALLETQYF | TGCGCCAGCAGCCAAGCTTTGTTGGAGACCCAGTACTTC
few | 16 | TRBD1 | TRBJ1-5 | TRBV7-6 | CASSLGQVNSNQPQHF | TGTGCCAGCAGCTTGGGACAGGTCAATAGCAATCAGCCCCAGCATTTT
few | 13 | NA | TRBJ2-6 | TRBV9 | CASGGSGANVLTF | TGTGCCAGCGGGGGATCTGGGGCCAACGTCCTGACTTTC
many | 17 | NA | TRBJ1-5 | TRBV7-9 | CASSRFNSWQTNQPQHF | TGTGCCAGCAGCCGTTTTAACTCTTGGCAGACAAATCAGCCCCAGCATTTT
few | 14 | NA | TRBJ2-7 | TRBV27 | CASSLRAGAYEQYF | TGTGCCAGCAGTTTACGAGCTGGGGCCTACGAGCAGTACTTC
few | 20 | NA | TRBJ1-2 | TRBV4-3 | CASSQDGLGRGFNVNYGYTF | TGCGCCAGCAGCCAAGATGGGCTAGGCAGGGGCTTTAATGTTAACTATGGCTACACCTTC
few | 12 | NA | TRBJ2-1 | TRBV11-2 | CASSEGGYEQFF | TGTGCCAGCAGCGAGGGGGGCTATGAGCAGTTCTTC
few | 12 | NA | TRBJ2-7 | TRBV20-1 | CSAGQYSYEQYF | TGCAGTGCTGGACAGTACTCCTACGAGCAGTACTTC
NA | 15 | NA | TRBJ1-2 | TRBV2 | CASSEAGPRSEGYTF | TGTGCCAGCAGTGAGGCCGGGCCCCGTTCTGAAGGCTACACCTTC
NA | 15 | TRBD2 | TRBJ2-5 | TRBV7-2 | CASSPRLAGEETQYF | TGTGCCAGCAGTCCCCGACTAGCGGGGGAAGAGACCCAGTACTTC
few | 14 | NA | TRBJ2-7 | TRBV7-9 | CASSFGGPPYEQYF | TGTGCCAGCAGCTTCGGGGGACCGCCCTACGAGCAGTACTTC
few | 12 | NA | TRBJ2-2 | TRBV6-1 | CATWPGTGELFF | TGTGCCACCTGGCCGGGCACCGGGGAGCTGTTTTTT
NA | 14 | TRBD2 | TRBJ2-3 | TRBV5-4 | CAGVVAGDPDTQYF | TGTGCAGGGGTAGTAGCGGGGGACCCGGATACGCAGTATTTT
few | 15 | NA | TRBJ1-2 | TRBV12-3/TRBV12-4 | CASSSTTAYFDGYTF | TGTGCCAGCAGTTCGACGACAGCCTACTTCGATGGCTACACCTTC
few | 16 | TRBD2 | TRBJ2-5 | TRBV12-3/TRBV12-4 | CASSFETSGGAETQYF | TGTGCCAGCAGTTTTGAGACTAGCGGGGGGGCCGAGACCCAGTACTTC
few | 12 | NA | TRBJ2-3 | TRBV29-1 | CSVAQSTDTQYF | TGCAGCGTGGCCCAATCTACAGATACGCAGTATTTT
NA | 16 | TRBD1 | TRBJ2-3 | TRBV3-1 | CASSQGPGQSADTQYF | TGTGCCAGCAGCCAAGGTCCGGGACAGTCGGCAGATACGCAGTATTTT
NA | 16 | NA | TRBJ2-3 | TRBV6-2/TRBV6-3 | CASSPLAGTIFATQYF | TGTGCCAGCAGTCCCTTAGCAGGGACCATTTTTGCGACGCAGTATTTT
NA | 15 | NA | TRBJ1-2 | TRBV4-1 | CASSQMTDLPYGYTF | TGCGCCAGCAGCCAAATGACAGACCTCCCCTATGGCTACACCTTC
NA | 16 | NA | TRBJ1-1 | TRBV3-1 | CASSQGNRGRNTEAFF | TGTGCCAGCAGCCAAGGTAATCGGGGCAGGAACACTGAAGCTTTCTTT
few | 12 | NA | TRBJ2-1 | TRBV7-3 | CASSLSPGEQFF | TGTGCCAGCAGCTTAAGCCCGGGTGAGCAGTTCTTC